This paragraph reports one T cell receptor (beta chain). Clones were read by immunoSEQ multiplex PCR, and TCRdb kept only the in-frame ones, dropping some. The table lists 740,000 or so clones, around four fifths of them singletons. The CDR3 length is 15 residues. Germline lookup yields CDR1 SGDLS and CDR2 YYNGEE. V was cut by 0 bases and J by 4 bases, with 14 bases left in between. The data derive from a study of shared clonotypes between healthy human individuals. Across the study: Each donor had three CD4 naive, three CD4 memory, two CD8 naive and one CD8 memory plate.

This sequence joins TRBV9 and TRBJ2-7; possible D gene TRBD2, 6 bases. Sample: memory CD4+ T cells sorted from blood. Subset in this sample: CD45RA-negative fraction. The clonotype originates from a woman in her 30s in good health. The CDR3 bases are TGTGCCAGCAGCGTAGCAACGGGAGCCTCGTACGAGCAGTACTTC. Translating it yields CASSVATGASYEQYF.